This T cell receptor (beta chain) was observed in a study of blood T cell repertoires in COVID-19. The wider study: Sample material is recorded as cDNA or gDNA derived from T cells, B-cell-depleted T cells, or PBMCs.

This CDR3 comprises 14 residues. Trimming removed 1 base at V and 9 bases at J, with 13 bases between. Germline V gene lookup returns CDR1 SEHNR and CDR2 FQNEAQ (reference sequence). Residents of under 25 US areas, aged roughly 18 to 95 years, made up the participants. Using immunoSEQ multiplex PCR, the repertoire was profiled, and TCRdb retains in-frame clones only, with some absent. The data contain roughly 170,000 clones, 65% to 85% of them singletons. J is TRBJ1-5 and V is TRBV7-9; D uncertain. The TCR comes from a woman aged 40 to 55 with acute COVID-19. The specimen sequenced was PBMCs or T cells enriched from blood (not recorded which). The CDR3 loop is CASSLGTGDPPQHF. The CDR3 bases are TGTGCCAGCAGCTTAGGGACCGGGGATCCGCCCCAGCATTTT.